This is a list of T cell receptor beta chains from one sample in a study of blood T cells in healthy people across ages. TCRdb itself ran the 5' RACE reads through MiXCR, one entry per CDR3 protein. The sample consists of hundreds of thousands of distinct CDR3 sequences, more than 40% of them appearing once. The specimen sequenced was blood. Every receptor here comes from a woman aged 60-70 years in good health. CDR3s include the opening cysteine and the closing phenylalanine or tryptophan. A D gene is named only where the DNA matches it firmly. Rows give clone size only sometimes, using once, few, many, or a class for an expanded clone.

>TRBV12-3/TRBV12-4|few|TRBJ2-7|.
CASRTTGFYEQYF
TGTGCCAGCAGAACTACAGGGTTCTACGAGCAGTACTTC
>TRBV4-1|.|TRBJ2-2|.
CASSQRGGRYTGELFF
TGCGCCAGCAGCCAGAGGGGGGGGCGTTACACCGGGGAGCTGTTTTTT
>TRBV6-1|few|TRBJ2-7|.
CASSSPSGRGLPTYEQYF
TGTGCCAGCAGTAGCCCCTCGGGGCGGGGGCTACCAACCTACGAGCAGTACTTC
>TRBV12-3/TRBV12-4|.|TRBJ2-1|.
CASSPRLDEQFF
TGTGCCAGCAGCCCTCGGCTTGACGAGCAGTTCTTC
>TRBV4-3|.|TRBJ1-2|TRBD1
CASRDRVGGNYGYTF
TGCGCCAGCAGAGACAGGGTTGGGGGGAACTATGGCTACACCTTC
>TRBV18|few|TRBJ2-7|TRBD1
CASSSPGTGSTYEQYF
TGTGCCAGCTCATCACCAGGGACAGGGAGTACCTACGAGCAGTACTTC
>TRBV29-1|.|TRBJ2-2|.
CSVPAPLTGGTGELFF
TGCAGCGTTCCTGCCCCATTGACAGGAGGTACCGGGGAGCTGTTTTTT
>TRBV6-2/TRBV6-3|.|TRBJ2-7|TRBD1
CASSYWDSPYEQYF
TGTGCCAGCAGTTACTGGGACAGTCCCTACGAGCAGTACTTC
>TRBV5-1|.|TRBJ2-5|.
CASSLDQGRRETQYF
TGCGCCAGCAGCTTGGATCAGGGGAGAAGGGAGACCCAGTACTTC
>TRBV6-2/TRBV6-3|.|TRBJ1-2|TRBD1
CASRISGTGFGYIF
TGTGCCAGCAGGATTTCCGGGACAGGGTTTGGCTACATCTTC
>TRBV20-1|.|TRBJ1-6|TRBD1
CSARDPGQGVDSPLHF
TGCAGTGCTAGAGATCCTGGACAGGGGGTAGACTCACCCCTCCACTTT
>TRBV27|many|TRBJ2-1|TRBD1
CASSRDSSYNEQFF
TGTGCCAGCAGCCGGGACAGCTCCTACAATGAGCAGTTCTTC
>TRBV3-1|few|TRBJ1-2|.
CASSQTRGSYGYTF
TGTGCCAGCAGCCAAACACGAGGGAGCTATGGCTACACCTTC
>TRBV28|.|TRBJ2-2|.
CASRGETVGELFF
TGTGCCAGCAGGGGGGAGACGGTCGGGGAGCTGTTTTTT
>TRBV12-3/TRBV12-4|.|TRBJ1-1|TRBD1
CASSLRDREGTFF
TGTGCCAGCAGTTTAAGGGACAGGGAAGGAACTTTCTTT
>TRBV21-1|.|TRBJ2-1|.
CASGKVRRGGSYNKQFF
TGTGCCAGCGGCAAAGTCAGGAGAGGAGGCTCCTACAATAAGCAGTTCTTC
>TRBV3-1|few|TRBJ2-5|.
CASSQEETGLAETQYF
TGTGCCAGCAGCCAAGAAGAGACGGGACTCGCAGAGACCCAGTACTTC
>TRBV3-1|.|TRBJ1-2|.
CASSQETENYGYTF
TGTGCCAGCAGCCAAGAGACCGAAAACTATGGCTACACCTTC
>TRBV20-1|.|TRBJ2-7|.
CSASPTLDEQYF
TGCAGTGCTAGCCCGACCCTTGACGAGCAGTACTTC
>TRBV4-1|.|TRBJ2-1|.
CASSQDKVAGALSSYNEQFF
TGCGCCAGCAGCCAAGATAAGGTCGCGGGGGCCTTGAGCTCCTACAATGAGCAGTTCTTC
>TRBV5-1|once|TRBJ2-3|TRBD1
CASSHGQGSTDTQYF
TGCGCCAGCAGCCACGGACAGGGCAGCACAGATACGCAGTATTTT
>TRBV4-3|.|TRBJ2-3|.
CASSQEATGLASDTQYF
TGCGCCAGCAGCCAAGAGGCGACAGGCCTGGCGTCAGATACGCAGTATTTT
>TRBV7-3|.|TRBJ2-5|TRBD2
CASSLTGGAGQFGNEQYF
TGTGCCAGCAGCTTAACCGGGGGGGCGGGCCAATTTGGTAATGAGCAGTACTTC
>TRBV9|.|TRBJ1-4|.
CASSVETGGNNEELFF
TGTGCCAGCAGCGTAGAAACGGGGGGTAATAATGAAGAACTGTTTTTT
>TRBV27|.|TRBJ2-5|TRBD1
CASVGQSQETQYF
TGTGCCAGCGTGGGACAGAGCCAAGAGACCCAGTACTTC
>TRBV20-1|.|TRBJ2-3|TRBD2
CSAPPLAGVGDTQYF
TGCAGTGCCCCCCCGCTAGCGGGAGTAGGAGATACGCAGTATTTT
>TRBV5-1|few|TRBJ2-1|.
CASSLDFNEQFF
TGCGCCAGCAGCTTAGACTTCAATGAGCAGTTCTTC
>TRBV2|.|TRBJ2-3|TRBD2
CASSGLGLAVTDTQYF
TGTGCCAGCAGTGGATTAGGACTAGCGGTCACAGATACGCAGTATTTT
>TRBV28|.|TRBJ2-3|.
CASSLGTPDTQYF
TGTGCCAGCAGTTTGGGAACCCCTGATACGCAGTATTTT
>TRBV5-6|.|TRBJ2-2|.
CASSLLWEASTGELFF
TGTGCCAGCAGCTTGCTGTGGGAGGCGAGCACCGGGGAGCTGTTTTTT
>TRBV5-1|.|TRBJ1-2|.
CASSLDRGTGAGYTF
TGCGCCAGCAGCTTGGATAGGGGAACGGGAGCTGGCTACACCTTC
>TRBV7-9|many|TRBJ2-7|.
CASSFDSFSYEQYF
TGTGCCAGCAGCTTCGACAGTTTCTCCTACGAGCAGTACTTC
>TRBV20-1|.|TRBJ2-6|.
CSARDLSRATISGANVLTF
TGCAGTGCTAGAGATCTTAGCAGGGCGACAATCTCTGGGGCCAACGTCCTGACTTTC
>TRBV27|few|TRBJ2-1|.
CASSLSRITSNEQFF
TGTGCCAGCAGTTTATCTCGAATTACTAGCAATGAGCAGTTCTTC
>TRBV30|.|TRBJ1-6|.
CAWRTGQNSPLHF
TGTGCCTGGAGAACAGGACAAAATTCACCCCTCCACTTT
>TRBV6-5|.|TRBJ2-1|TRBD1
CASTPGQKVGEQFF
TGTGCCAGCACCCCGGGACAGAAAGTGGGTGAGCAGTTCTTC
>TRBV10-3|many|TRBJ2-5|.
CAISARTGLQETQYF
TGTGCCATCAGTGCGCGAACGGGGCTCCAAGAGACCCAGTACTTC
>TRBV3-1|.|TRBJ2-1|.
CASSQVQGLEQFF
TGTGCCAGCAGCCAAGTTCAAGGACTTGAGCAGTTCTTC
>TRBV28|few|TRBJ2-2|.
CASSSPGGTGELFF
TGTGCCAGCAGTTCCCCAGGGGGGACCGGGGAGCTGTTTTTT
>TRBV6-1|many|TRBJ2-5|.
CASKGAAQETQYF
TGTGCCAGCAAAGGCGCAGCCCAAGAGACCCAGTACTTC
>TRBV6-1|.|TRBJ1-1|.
CASSEAGSPEGSTEAFF
TGTGCCAGCAGTGAAGCGGGCAGCCCTGAAGGGAGCACTGAAGCTTTCTTT
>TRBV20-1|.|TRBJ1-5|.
CSAPLGTDQNQPQHF
TGCAGTGCTCCCCTTGGAACGGATCAGAATCAGCCCCAGCATTTT
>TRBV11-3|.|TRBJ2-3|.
CASSPHGMGLTDTQYF
TGTGCCAGCAGCCCCCATGGGATGGGTCTGACAGATACGCAGTATTTT
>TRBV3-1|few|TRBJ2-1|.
CASSQIVSDEQFF
TGTGCCAGCAGCCAAATTGTGTCCGATGAGCAGTTCTTC
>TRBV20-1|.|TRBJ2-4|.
CSAEEEVAKNIQYF
TGCAGTGCTGAGGAGGAAGTAGCCAAAAACATTCAGTACTTC
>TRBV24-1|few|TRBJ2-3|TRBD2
CATSESRREISDTQYF
TGTGCCACCAGTGAGAGCCGGCGGGAGATATCAGATACGCAGTATTTT